This T cell receptor (beta chain) was retrieved from a study of T cells in Graves' hyperthyroidism and ophthalmopathy. The overall study: Before any treatment, at initial diagnosis, peripheral blood was collected.

Across 18 months, stable Graves' hyperthyroidism was marked by no progression to ophthalmopathy. Hyperthyroidism had been newly diagnosed in patients aged 18 to 65, and its duration was under 2 months. Uncontrolled infection, other autoimmune disease, pregnancy or lactation barred patients from enrollment. Template material for amplifying TCR beta CDR3 regions consisted of RNA transcripts. The HTBI set primed first-round TCR CDR3 RT-PCR. TCRdb fed the multiplex PCR reads into MiXCR, producing one record per CDR3 protein. The sample contains 300,000 to 450,000 distinct CDR3 sequences, around 14% of which appear only once. The CDR3 runs to 14 residues. V was trimmed by 5 bases and J by 2 bases, leaving 13 bases between them. Looked up from germline, CDR1 is SGHDT and CDR2 is YYEEEE.

The chain has TRBV5-6 and TRBJ1-1; D may be TRBD1 (5 bases). What was sequenced was blood. This receptor was obtained from a woman aged 18-30 years with Graves' hyperthyroidism. The CDR3 DNA is TGTGCCAGCAGGGCCCGGACATCCAACACTGAAGCTTTCTTT. As protein: CASRARTSNTEAFF.